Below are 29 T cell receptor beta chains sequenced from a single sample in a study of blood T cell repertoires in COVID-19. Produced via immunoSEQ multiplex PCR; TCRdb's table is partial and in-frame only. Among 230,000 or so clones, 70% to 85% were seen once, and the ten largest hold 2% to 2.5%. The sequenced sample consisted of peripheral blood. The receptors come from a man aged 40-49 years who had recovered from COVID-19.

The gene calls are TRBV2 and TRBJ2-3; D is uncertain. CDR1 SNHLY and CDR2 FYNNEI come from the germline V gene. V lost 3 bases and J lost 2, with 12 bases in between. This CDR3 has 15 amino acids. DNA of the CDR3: TGTGCCAGCAGTGATAATCCCAGGAACACAGATACGCAGTATTTT. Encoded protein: CASSDNPRNTDTQYF.

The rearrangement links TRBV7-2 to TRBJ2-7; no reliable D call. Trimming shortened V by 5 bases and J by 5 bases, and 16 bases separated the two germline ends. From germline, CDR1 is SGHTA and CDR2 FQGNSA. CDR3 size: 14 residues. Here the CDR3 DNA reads TGTGCCAGCAGCCCTCAGGTTTTTCTCGACGAGCAGTACTTC. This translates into CASSPQVFLDEQYF.

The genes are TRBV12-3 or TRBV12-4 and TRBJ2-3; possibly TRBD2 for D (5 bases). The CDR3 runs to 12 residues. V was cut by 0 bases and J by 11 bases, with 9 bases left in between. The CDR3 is CASSLAGRGQYF. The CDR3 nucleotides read TGTGCCAGCAGTTTAGCAGGACGGGGGCAGTATTTT.

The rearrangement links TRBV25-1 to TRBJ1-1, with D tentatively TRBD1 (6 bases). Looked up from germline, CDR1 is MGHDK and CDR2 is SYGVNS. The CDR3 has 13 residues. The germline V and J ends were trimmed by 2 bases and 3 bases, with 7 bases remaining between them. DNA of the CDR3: TGTGCCAGCAGTGAACCAGGGGACACTGAAGCTTTCTTT. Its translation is CASSEPGDTEAFF.

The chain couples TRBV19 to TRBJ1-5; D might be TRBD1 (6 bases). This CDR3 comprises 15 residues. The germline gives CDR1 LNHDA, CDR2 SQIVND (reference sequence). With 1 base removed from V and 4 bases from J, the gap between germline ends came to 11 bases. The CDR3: CASSIGWQGNQPQHF. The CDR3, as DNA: TGTGCCAGTAGTATAGGCTGGCAGGGGAATCAGCCCCAGCATTTT.

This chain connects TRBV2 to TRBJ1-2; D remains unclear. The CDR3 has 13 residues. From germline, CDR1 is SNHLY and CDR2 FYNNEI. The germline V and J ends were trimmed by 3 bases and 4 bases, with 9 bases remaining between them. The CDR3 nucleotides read TGTGCCAGCAGTGACGGGGTTCCCTATGGCTACACCTTC. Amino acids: CASSDGVPYGYTF.

CDR3 DNA: TGTGCCAGTAGCCCCAGACAGGGGGTATGGGGCTACACCTTC. Its protein product is CASSPRQGVWGYTF. The rearrangement links TRBV19 to TRBJ1-2; 9 bases line up with TRBD1. Per germline, CDR1 LNHDA and CDR2 SQIVND (reference sequence). J was trimmed by 8 bases and V by 6 bases; bases with no gene match: 10. The CDR3 is 14 amino acids.

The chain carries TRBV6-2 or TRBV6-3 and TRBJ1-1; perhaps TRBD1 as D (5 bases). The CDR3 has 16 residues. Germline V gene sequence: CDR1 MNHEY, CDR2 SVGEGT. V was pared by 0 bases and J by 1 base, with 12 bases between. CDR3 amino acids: CASSYSGQGWNTEAFF. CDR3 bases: TGTGCCAGCAGTTACTCCGGCCAGGGTTGGAACACTGAAGCTTTCTTT.

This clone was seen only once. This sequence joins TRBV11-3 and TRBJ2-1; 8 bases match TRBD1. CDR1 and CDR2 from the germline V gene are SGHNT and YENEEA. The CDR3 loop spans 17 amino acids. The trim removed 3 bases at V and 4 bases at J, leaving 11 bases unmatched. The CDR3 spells CASSFSTGQGRYNEQFF. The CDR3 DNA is TGTGCCAGCAGCTTCTCTACCGGACAGGGAAGATACAATGAGCAGTTCTTC.

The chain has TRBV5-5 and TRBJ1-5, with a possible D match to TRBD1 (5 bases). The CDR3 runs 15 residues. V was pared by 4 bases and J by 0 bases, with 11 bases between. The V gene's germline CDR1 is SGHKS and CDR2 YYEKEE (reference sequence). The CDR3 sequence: CASSRTGGSNQPQHF. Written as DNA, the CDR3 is TGTGCCAGCAGCAGGACGGGGGGTAGCAATCAGCCCCAGCATTTT. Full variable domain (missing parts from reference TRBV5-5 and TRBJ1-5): DAGVTQSPTHLIKTRGQQVTLRCSPISGHKSVSWYQQVLGQGPQFIFQYYEKEERGRGNFPDRFSARQFPNYSSELNVNALLLGDSALYLCASSRTGGSNQPQHFGDGTRLSIL.

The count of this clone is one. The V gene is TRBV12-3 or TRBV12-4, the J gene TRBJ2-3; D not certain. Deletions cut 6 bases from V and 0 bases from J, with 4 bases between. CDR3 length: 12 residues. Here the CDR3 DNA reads TGTGCCAGCAGCCTCAGCACAGATACGCAGTATTTT. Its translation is CASSLSTDTQYF.

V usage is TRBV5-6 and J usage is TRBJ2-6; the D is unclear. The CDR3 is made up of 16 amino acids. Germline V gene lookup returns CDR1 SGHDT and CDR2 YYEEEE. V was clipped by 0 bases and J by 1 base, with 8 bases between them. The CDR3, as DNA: TGTGCCAGCAGCTTGGGGCAGGAATCTGGGGCCAACGTCCTGACTTTC. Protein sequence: CASSLGQESGANVLTF.

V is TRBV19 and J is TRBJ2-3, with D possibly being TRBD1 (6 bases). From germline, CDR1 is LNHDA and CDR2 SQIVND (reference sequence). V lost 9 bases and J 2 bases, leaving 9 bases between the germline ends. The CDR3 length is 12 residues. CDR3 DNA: TGTGCCAGCAGGGGCAACACAGATACGCAGTATTTT. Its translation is CASRGNTDTQYF.

CDR3 DNA: TGCGCCAGCAGCTTCCGGACTAGCGGGAGCCAGTTCGCCCCCTACAATGAGCAGTTCTTC. Protein sequence: CASSFRTSGSQFAPYNEQFF. This sequence joins TRBV4-1 and TRBJ2-1, with 13 bases identical to TRBD2. CDR3 length: 20 amino acids. The V segment lost 5 bases and the J segment 2 bases; nucleotides outside the gene matches: 15. Germline lookup yields CDR1 MGHRA and CDR2 YSYEKL.

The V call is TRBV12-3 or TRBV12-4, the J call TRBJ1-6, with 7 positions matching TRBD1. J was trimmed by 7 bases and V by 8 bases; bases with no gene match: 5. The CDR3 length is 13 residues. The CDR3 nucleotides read TGTGCCAGCCAGGGGGAGTGGAATTCACCCCTCCACTTT. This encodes CASQGEWNSPLHF.

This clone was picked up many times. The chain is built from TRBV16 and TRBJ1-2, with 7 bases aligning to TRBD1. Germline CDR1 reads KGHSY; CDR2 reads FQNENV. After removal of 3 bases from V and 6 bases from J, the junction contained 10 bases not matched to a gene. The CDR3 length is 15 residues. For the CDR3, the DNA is TGTGCCAGCAGCCACCACACAGGGGTGAATAATGGCTACACCTTC. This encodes CASSHHTGVNNGYTF.

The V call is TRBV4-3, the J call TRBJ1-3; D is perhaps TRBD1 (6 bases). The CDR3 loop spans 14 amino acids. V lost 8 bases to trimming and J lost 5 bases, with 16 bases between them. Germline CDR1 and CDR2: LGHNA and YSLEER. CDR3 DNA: TGCGCCAGCCCCGGACAGCCGGGACGAAACACCATATATTTT. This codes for CASPGQPGRNTIYF.

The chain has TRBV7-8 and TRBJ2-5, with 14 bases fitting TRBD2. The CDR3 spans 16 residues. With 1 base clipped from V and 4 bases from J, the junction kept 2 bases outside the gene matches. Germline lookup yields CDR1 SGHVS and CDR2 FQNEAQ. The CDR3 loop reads CASSLGGLAGAETQYF. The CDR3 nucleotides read TGTGCCAGCAGCTTAGGGGGACTAGCGGGGGCAGAGACCCAGTACTTC. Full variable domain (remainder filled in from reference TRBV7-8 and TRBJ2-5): GAGVSQSPRYKVAKRGQDVALRCDPISGHVSLFWYQQALGQGPEFLTYFQNEAQLDKSGLPSDRFFAERPEGSVSTLKIQRTQQEDSAVYLCASSLGGLAGAETQYFGPGTRLLVL.

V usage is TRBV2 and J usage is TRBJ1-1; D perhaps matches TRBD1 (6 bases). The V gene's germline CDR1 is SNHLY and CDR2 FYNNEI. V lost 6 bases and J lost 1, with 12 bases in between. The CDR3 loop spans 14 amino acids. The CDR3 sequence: CASRGRTANTEAFF. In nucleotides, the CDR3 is TGTGCCAGCAGGGGAAGGACAGCGAACACTGAAGCTTTCTTT.

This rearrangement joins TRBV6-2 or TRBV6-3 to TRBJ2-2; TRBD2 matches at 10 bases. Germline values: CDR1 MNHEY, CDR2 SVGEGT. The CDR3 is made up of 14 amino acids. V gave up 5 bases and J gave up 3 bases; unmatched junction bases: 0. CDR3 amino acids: CASSSGRDTGELFF. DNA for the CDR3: TGTGCCAGCAGTAGCGGGAGGGACACCGGGGAGCTGTTTTTT.

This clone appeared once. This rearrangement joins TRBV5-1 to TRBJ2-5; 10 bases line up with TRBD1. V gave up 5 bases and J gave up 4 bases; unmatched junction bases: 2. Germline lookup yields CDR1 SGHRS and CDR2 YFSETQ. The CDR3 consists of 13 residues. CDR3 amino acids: CASRRTGGETQYF. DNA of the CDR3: TGCGCCAGCAGGAGGACAGGGGGAGAGACCCAGTACTTC.

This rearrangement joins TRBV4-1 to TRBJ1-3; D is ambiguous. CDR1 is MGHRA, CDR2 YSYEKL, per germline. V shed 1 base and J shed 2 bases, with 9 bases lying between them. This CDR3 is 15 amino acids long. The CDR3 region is CASSQGPGAGNTIYF. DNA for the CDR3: TGCGCCAGCAGCCAAGGGCCGGGAGCTGGAAACACCATATATTTT.

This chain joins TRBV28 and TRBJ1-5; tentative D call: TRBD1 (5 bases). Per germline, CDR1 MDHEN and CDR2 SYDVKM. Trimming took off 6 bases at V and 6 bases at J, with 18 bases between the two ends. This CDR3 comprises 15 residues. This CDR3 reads CASSPQAGRTQPQHF. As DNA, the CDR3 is TGTGCCAGCAGCCCCCAAGCAGGGAGGACTCAGCCCCAGCATTTT.

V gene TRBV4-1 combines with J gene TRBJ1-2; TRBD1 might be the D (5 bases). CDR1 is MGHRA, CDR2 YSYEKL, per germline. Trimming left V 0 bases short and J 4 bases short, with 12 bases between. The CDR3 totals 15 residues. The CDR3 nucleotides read TGCGCCAGCAGCCAAGATAGGGCAGGGCTCTATGGCTACACCTTC. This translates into CASSQDRAGLYGYTF.

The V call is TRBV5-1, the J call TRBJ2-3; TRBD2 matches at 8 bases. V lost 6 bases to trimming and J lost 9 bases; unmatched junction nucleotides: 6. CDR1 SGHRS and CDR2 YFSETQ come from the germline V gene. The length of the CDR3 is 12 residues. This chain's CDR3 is CASTLRGDTQYF. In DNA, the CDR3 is TGCGCCAGCACCCTGCGGGGGGACACGCAGTATTTT.

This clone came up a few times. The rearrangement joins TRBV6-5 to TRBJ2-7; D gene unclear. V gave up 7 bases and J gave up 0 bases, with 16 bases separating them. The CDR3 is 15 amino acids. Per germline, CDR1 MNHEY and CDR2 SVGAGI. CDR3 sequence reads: CASTQQVVFSYEQYF. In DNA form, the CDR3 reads TGTGCCAGCACCCAGCAGGTCGTTTTCTCCTACGAGCAGTACTTC.

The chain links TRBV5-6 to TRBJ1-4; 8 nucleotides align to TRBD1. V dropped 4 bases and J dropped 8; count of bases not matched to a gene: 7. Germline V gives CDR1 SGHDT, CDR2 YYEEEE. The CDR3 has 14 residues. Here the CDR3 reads CASSLAGGSEKLFF. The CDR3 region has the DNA TGTGCCAGCAGCCTGGCAGGGGGCAGCGAAAAACTGTTTTTT.

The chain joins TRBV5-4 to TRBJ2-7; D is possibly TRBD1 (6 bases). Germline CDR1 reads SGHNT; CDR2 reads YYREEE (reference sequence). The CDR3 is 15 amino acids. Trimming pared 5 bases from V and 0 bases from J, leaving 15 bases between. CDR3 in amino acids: CASSPTQGSSYEQYF. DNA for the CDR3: TGTGCCAGCAGTCCGACACAGGGTAGCTCCTACGAGCAGTACTTC. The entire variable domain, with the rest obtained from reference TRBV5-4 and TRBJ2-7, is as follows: ETGVTQSPTHLIKTRGQQVTLRCSSQSGHNTVSWYQQALGQGPQFIFQYYREEENGRGNFPPRFSGLQFPNYSSELNVNALELDDSALYLCASSPTQGSSYEQYFGPGTRLTVT.

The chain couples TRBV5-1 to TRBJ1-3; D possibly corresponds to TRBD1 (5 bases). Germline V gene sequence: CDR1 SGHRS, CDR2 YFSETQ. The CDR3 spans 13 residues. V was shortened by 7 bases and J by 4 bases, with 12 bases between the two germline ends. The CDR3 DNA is TGCGCCAGCGCTGGGACTGACGGAAACACCATATATTTT. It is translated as CASAGTDGNTIYF.